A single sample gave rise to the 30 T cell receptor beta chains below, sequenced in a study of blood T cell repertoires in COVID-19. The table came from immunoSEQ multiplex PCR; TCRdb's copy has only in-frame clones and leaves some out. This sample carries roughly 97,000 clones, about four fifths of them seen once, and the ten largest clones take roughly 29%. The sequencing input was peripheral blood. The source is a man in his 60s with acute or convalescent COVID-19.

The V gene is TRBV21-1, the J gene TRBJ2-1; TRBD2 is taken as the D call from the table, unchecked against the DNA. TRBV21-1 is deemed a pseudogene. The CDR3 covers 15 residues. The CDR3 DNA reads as TGTGCCAGCAGCAAAGGGACTAGCGTGAACAATGAGCAGTTCTTC. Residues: CASSKGTSVNNEQFF.

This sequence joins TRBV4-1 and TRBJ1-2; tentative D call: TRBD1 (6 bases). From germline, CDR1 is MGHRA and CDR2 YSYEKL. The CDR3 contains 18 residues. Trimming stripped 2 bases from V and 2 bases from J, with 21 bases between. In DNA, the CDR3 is TGCGCCAGCAGCCAACCCAACCCGACGGGGGGGCGGAACTATGGCTACACCTTC. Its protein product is CASSQPNPTGGRNYGYTF.

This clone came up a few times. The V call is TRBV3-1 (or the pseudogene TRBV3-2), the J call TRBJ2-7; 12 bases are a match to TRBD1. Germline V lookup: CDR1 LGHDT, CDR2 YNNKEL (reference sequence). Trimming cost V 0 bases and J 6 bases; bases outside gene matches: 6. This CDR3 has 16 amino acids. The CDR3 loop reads CASSQEFGTGGREQYF. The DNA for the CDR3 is TGTGCCAGCAGCCAAGAATTCGGGACAGGGGGCCGCGAGCAGTACTTC.

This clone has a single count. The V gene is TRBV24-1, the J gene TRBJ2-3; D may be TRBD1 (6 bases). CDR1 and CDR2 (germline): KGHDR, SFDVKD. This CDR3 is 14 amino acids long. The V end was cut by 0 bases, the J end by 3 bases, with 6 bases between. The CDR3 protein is CATSDLRGTDTQYF. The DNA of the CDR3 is TGTGCCACCAGTGATTTGAGGGGGACAGATACGCAGTATTTT.

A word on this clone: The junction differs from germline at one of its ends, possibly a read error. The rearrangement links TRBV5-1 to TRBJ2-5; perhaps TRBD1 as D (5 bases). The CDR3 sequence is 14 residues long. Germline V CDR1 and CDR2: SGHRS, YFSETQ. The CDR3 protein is CASRLGRTQETQYF. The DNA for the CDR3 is TGCGCCAGCAGATTGGGCCGGACACAAGAGACCCAGTACTTC.

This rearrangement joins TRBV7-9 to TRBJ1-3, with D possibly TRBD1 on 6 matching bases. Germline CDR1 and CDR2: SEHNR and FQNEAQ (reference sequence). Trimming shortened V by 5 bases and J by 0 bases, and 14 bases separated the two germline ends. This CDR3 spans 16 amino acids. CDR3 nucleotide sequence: TGTGCCAGCAGCCCCAGGGGACACAACTCTGGAAACACCATATATTTT. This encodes CASSPRGHNSGNTIYF.

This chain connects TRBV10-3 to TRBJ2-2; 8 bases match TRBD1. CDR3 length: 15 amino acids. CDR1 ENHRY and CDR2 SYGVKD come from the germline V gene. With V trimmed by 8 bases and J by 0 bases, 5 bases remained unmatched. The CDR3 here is CAIRRQGPNTGELFF. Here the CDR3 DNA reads TGTGCCATCCGGAGACAGGGGCCGAACACCGGGGAGCTGTTTTTT.

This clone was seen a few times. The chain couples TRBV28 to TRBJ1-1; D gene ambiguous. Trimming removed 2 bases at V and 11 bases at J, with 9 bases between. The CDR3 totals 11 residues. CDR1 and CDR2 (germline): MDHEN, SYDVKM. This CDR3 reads CASSLTSVAFF. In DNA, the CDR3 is TGTGCCAGCAGTTTAACAAGTGTTGCTTTCTTT.

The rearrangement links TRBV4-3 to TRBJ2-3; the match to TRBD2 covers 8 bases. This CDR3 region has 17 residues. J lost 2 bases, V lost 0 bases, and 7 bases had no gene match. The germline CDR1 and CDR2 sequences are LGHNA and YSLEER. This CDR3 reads CASSQDFGSGTTDTQYF. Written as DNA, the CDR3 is TGCGCCAGCAGCCAAGATTTTGGTAGCGGGACCACAGATACGCAGTATTTT.

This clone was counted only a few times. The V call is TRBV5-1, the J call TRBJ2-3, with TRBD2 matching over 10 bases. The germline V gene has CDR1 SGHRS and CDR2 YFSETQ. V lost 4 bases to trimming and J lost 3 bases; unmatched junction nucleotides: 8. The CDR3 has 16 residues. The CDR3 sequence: CASSPTSGVRTDTQYF. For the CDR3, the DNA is TGCGCCAGCAGCCCCACTAGCGGGGTCCGTACAGATACGCAGTATTTT.

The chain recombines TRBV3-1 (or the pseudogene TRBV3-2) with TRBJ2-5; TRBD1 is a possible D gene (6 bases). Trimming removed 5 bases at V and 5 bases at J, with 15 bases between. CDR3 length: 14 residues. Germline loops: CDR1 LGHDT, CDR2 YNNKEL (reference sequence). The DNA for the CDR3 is TGTGCCAGCAGCTTCCGAGGGGGAGTGGAGACCCAGTACTTC. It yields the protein CASSFRGGVETQYF.

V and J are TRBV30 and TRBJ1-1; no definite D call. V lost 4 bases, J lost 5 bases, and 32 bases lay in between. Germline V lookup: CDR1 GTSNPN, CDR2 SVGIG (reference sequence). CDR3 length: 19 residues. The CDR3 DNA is TGTGCCTGGACAGTCTCGTTGTTTCAGGCAGGATCAAAACGGACTGAAGCTTTCTTT. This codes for CAWTVSLFQAGSKRTEAFF.

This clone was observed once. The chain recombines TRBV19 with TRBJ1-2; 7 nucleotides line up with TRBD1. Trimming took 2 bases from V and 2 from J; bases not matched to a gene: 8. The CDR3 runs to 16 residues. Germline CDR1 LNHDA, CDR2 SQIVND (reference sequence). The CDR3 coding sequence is TGTGCCAGTAGTATATCAAGCAGGGGGATGAACTATGGCTACACCTTC. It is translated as CASSISSRGMNYGYTF.

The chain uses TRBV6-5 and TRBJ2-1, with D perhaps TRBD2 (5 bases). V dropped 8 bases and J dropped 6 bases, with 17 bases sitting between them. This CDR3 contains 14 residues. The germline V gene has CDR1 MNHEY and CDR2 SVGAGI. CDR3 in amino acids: CASGSSFGGNEQFF. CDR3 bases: TGTGCCAGCGGGTCTAGCTTTGGTGGCAATGAGCAGTTCTTC.

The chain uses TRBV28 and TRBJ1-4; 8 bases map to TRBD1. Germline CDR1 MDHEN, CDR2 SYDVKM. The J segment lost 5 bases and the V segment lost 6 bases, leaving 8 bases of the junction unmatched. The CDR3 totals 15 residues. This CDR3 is CASRGTGTLNEKLFF. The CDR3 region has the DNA TGTGCCAGCAGGGGGACAGGAACCCTCAATGAAAAACTGTTTTTT.

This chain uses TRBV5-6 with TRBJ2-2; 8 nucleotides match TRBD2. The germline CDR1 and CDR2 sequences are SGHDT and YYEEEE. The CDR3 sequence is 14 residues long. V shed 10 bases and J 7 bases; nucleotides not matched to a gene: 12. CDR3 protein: CASDDGRADGELFF. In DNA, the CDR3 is TGTGCCTCTGACGACGGGAGGGCTGACGGGGAGCTGTTTTTT.

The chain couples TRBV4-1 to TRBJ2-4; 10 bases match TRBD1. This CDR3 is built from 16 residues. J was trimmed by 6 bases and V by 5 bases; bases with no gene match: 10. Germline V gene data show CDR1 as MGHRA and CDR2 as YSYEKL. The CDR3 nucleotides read TGCGCCAGCAGCAGTCGGACAGGGGGGTTCGGAAACATTCAGTACTTC. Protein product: CASSSRTGGFGNIQYF.

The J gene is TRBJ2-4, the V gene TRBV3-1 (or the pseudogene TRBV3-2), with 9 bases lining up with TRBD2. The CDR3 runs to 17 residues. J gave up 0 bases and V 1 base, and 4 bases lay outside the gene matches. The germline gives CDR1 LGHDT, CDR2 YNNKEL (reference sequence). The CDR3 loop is CASSQGASGVAKNIQYF. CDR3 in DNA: TGTGCCAGCAGCCAAGGGGCTAGCGGGGTAGCCAAAAACATTCAGTACTTC.

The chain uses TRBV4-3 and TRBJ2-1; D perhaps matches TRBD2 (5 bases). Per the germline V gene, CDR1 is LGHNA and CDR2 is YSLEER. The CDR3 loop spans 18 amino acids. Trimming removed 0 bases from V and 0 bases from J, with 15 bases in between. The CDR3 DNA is TGCGCCAGCAGCCAAGACCCCCGGGGAACGAGCTCCTACAATGAGCAGTTCTTC. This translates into CASSQDPRGTSSYNEQFF.

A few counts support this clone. The CDR3 nucleotides are TGTGCCAGCTCACCGCGGGAAGAGAGTGAAGCTTTCTTT. Translated, it gives CASSPREESEAFF. The chain employs TRBV18 and TRBJ1-1, with D unclear. CDR3 length equals 13 residues. Germline loops: CDR1 KGHSH, CDR2 LQKENI. Trimming left V 3 bases short and J 7 bases short, with 12 bases between.

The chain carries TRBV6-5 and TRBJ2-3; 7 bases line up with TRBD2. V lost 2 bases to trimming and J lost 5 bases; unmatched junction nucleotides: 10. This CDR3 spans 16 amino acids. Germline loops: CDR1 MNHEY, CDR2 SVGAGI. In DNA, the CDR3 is TGTGCCAGCAGTTACAGGGCTAGCGGTAGGGGAGATACGCAGTATTTT. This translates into CASSYRASGRGDTQYF.

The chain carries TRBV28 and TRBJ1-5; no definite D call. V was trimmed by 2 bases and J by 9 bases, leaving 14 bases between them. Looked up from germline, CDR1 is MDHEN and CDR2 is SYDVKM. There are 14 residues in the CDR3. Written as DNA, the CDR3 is TGTGCCAGCAGTTTAAGCGTCAGTACGGGGCCCCAGCATTTT. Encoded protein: CASSLSVSTGPQHF.

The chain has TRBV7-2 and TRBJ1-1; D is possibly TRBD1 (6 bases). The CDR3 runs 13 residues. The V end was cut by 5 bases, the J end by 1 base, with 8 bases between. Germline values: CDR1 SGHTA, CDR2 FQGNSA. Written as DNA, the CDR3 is TGTGCCAGCAGCGGACAGACGAACACTGAAGCTTTCTTT. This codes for CASSGQTNTEAFF.

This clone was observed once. CDR3 nucleotides: TGTGCCACCAACAGGGTAGGAGGGACCCAGTACTTC. It yields the protein CATNRVGGTQYF. The V call is TRBV3-1 (or the pseudogene TRBV3-2), the J call TRBJ2-5; possible D gene TRBD1, 6 bases. V lost 10 bases, J lost 7 bases, and 16 bases lay in between. The length of the CDR3 is 12 residues. Per germline, CDR1 LGHDT and CDR2 YNNKEL (reference sequence).

CDR3 DNA: TGTGCCAGTAGTGAGAGTGGTACAGGAGAGCAGTTCTTC. Translating gives CASSESGTGEQFF. J is TRBJ2-1 and V is TRBV19; weak D call: TRBD1 (5 bases). Germline CDR1 LNHDA, CDR2 SQIVND (reference sequence). The CDR3 runs to 13 residues. V was cut by 5 bases and J by 10 bases, with 15 bases left in between.

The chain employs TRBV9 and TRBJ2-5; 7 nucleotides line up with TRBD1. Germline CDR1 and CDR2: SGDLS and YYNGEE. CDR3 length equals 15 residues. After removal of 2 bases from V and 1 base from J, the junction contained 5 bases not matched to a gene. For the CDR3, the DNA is TGTGCCAGCAGCGTCAACAGGGGCGCCCAAGAGACCCAGTACTTC. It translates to CASSVNRGAQETQYF.

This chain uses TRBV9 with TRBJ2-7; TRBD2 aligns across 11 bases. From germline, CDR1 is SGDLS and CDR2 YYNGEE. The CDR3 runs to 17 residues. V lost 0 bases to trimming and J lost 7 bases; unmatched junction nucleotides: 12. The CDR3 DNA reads TGTGCCAGCAGCGTAGCCATAGCGGGAGGGCCGTCGGGGGAGCAGTACTTC. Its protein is CASSVAIAGGPSGEQYF.

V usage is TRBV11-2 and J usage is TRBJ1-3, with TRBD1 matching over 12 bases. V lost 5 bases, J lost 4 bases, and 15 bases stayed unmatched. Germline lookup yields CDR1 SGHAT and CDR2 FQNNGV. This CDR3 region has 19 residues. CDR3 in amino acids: CASSIPGQGAGLEGNTIYF. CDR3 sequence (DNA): TGTGCCAGCAGCATTCCGGGACAGGGGGCAGGTTTGGAAGGAAACACCATATATTTT.

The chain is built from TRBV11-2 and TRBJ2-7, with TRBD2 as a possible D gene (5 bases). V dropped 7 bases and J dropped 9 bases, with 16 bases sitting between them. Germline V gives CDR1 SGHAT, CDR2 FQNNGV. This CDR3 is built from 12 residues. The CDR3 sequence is CASNLNGEMQYF. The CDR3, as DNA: TGTGCCAGCAATCTAAATGGGGAGATGCAGTACTTC.

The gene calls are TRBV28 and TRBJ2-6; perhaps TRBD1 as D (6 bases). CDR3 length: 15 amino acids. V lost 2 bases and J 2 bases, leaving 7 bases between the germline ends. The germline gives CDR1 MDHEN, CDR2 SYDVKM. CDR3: CASSLQGTGANVLTF. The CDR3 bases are TGTGCCAGCAGTTTACAGGGGACTGGGGCCAACGTCCTGACTTTC.